Each of the 10 T cell receptor beta chains below was sequenced from the same sample in a study of long-term antiretroviral therapy in people with HIV. At the survey level, the v3.0 immunoSEQ assay was run. The protocol was immunoSEQ multiplex PCR, while the TCRdb copy is restricted to in-frame clones and leaves out a portion. The profile covers over 35,000 clones, with approximately 94% appearing a single time and 2% to 2.5% taken by the ten largest. This sample comprised unsorted PBMCs, obtained around 9.2 years after starting antiretroviral therapy. The receptors were gathered from a man in his thirties or forties with HIV.

V is TRBV5-1 and J is TRBJ1-2; 8 bases map to TRBD1. The V segment lost 3 bases and the J segment 5 bases; nucleotides outside the gene matches: 6. The CDR3 sequence is 14 residues long. From germline, CDR1 is SGHRS and CDR2 YFSETQ. The CDR3 DNA reads as TGCGCCAGCAGCTCCACAGGGGGTGGATATGGCTACACCTTC. This translates into CASSSTGGGYGYTF.

V usage is TRBV6-6 and J usage is TRBJ1-3, with D tentatively TRBD1 (6 bases). CDR1 and CDR2 (germline): MNHNY, SVGAGI (reference sequence). The CDR3 has 15 amino acids. Trimming stripped 5 bases from V and 4 bases from J, with 15 bases between. The CDR3 region has the DNA TGTGCCAGCAGTATCACTGCAGGGGCCGGAAACACCATATATTTT. Protein: CASSITAGAGNTIYF.

As DNA, the CDR3 is TGTGCCAGCAGCGTGAACAGGGGACCTAGGGAAATCACAGATACGCAGTATTTT. It translates to CASSVNRGPREITDTQYF. The chain combines TRBV9 with TRBJ2-3; 7 bases match TRBD1. The CDR3 runs 18 residues. Germline V gene lookup returns CDR1 SGDLS and CDR2 YYNGEE. The V gene end was trimmed by 2 bases and the J gene end by 2 bases; junction bases not matched to a gene: 14. Full variable domain (rest looked up from reference TRBV9 and TRBJ2-3): DSGVTQTPKHLITATGQRVTLRCSPRSGDLSVYWYQQSLDQGLQFLIQYYNGEERAKGNILERFSAQQFPDLHSELNLSSLELGDSALYFCASSVNRGPREITDTQYFGPGTRLTVL.

The chain recombines TRBV5-1 with TRBJ2-7, with unresolved D. The V gene lost 3 bases and the J gene lost 4 bases, with 17 bases spanning the gap. This CDR3 spans 15 amino acids. In germline, CDR1 is SGHRS, CDR2 YFSETQ. The CDR3 reads CASSYGVDFGYEQYF. CDR3 nucleotide sequence: TGCGCCAGCAGCTATGGCGTGGATTTTGGATACGAGCAGTACTTC. The whole variable domain, filled in from reference TRBV5-1 and TRBJ2-7, reads KAGVTQTPRYLIKTRGQQVTLSCSPISGHRSVSWYQQTPGQGLQFLFEYFSETQRNKGNFPGRFSGRQFSNSRSEMNVSTLELGDSALYLCASSYGVDFGYEQYFGPGTRLTVT.

The V gene is TRBV2, the J gene TRBJ1-2; TRBD1 matches at 9 bases. The germline gives CDR1 SNHLY, CDR2 FYNNEI. V shed 1 base and J 14 bases; nucleotides not matched to a gene: 8. The CDR3 sequence is 13 residues long. As DNA, the CDR3 is TGTGCCAGCAGTGAAGATTGGACAGGGGTGGGTACCTTC. It translates to CASSEDWTGVGTF.

V usage is TRBV15 and J usage is TRBJ1-6; D not certain. With 3 bases removed from V and 7 bases from J, the gap between germline ends came to 4 bases. The CDR3 is 12 residues long. Germline V CDR1 and CDR2: LNHNV, YYDKDF (reference sequence). The CDR3 loop is CATSSGNSPLHF. CDR3 sequence (DNA): TGTGCCACCAGCAGCGGAAATTCACCCCTCCACTTT.

The chain carries TRBV6-6 and TRBJ2-5; D not certain. Germline lookup yields CDR1 MNHNY and CDR2 SVGAGI (reference sequence). Trimming took 2 bases from V and 5 from J, leaving 12 bases between them. The CDR3 has 14 amino acids. CDR3 sequence reads: CASSYKERKETQYF. The CDR3 bases are TGTGCCAGCAGTTACAAGGAGAGGAAGGAGACCCAGTACTTC.

The CDR3 region has the DNA TGTGCCAGCAGGCTGGCCAACAGGGGCCTTAACTATGGCTACACCTTC. Translated, it gives CASRLANRGLNYGYTF. The rearrangement links TRBV28 to TRBJ1-2, with 7 bases that match TRBD1. The CDR3 covers 16 residues. Per germline, CDR1 MDHEN and CDR2 SYDVKM. The junction had 11 bases not matched to a gene; V was cut back by 6 bases and J by 1 base.

The chain employs TRBV5-1 and TRBJ1-4; D is perhaps TRBD1 (5 bases). The CDR3 contains 14 residues. Trimming pared 4 bases from V and 3 bases from J, leaving 10 bases between. CDR1 is SGHRS and CDR2 is YFSETQ in the germline V gene. Written as DNA, the CDR3 is TGCGCCAGCAGCCTAGGGGATGCTAATGAAAAACTGTTTTTT. Translated: CASSLGDANEKLFF.

This sequence joins TRBV6-5 and TRBJ2-7; weak D call: TRBD2 (6 bases). The germline V gene encodes CDR1 MNHEY and CDR2 SVGAGI. The length of the CDR3 is 14 residues. Trimming shortened V by 0 bases and J by 4 bases, and 10 bases separated the two germline ends. In DNA, the CDR3 is TGTGCCAGCAGTTACTCGAAACTAGCTTACGAGCAGTACTTC. Protein product: CASSYSKLAYEQYF.